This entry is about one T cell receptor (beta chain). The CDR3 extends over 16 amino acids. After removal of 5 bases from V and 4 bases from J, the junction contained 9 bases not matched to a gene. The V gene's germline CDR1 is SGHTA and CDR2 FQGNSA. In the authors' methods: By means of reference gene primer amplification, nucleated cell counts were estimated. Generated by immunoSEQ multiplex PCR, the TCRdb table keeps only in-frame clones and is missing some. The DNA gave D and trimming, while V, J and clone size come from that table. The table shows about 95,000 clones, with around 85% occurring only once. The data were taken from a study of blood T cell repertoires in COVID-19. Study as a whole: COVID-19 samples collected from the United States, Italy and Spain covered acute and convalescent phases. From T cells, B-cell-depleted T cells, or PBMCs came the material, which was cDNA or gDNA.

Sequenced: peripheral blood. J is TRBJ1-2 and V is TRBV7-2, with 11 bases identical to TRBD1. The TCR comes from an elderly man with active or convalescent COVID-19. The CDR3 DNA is TGTGCCAGCAGCACGACGATCGGACAGGGGGCCTATGGCTACACCTTC. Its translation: CASSTTIGQGAYGYTF.